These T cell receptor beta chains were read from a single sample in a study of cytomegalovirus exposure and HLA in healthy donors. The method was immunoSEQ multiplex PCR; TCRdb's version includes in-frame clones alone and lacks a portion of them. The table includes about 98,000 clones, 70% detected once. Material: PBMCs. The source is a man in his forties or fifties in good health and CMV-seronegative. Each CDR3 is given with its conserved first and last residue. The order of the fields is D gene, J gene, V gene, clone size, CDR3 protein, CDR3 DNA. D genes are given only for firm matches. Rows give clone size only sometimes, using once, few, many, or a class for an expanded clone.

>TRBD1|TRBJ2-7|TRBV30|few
CAWTPSRHRGGSYEQYF
TGTGCCTGGACACCCTCTCGGCACAGGGGTGGCTCCTACGAGCAGTACTTC
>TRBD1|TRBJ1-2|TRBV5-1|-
CASSLQGASYGYTF
TGCGCCAGCAGCTTACAGGGGGCCAGCTATGGCTACACCTTC
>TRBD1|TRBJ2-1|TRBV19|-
CASSTHGQGDYNEQFF
TGTGCCAGTAGTACCCACGGACAGGGGGATTACAATGAGCAGTTCTTC
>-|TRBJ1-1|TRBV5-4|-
CASSPQSSGSMNTEAFF
TGTGCCAGCAGTCCTCAGAGTTCGGGTTCGATGAACACTGAAGCTTTCTTT
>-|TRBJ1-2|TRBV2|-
CASRPSGGSNYGYTF
TGTGCCAGCAGACCTTCGGGGGGCTCTAACTATGGCTACACCTTC
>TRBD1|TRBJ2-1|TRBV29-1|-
CSSSSGTGMDNEQFF
TGCAGCTCATCCTCCGGGACAGGGATGGACAATGAGCAGTTCTTC
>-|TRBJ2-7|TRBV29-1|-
CSVTGTSSYEQYF
TGCAGCGTCACCGGGACATCCTCCTACGAGCAGTACTTC
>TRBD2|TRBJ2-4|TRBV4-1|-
CASSPVWSGGIENVAKNIQYF
TGCGCCAGCAGCCCGGTTTGGAGCGGGGGGATAGAAAATGTAGCCAAAAACATTCAGTACTTC
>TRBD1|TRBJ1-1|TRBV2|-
CASRVPGTGRTEAFF
TGTGCCAGCAGAGTCCCCGGGACAGGGCGCACTGAAGCTTTCTTT
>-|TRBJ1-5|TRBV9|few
CASSPRRPGGNQPQHF
TGTGCCAGCAGCCCCCGGCGGCCCGGAGGCAATCAGCCCCAGCATTTT
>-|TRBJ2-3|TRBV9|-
CASSVDFFGTDTQYF
TGTGCCAGCAGCGTAGACTTCTTTGGCACAGATACGCAGTATTTT
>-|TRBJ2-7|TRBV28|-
CASSPKLHEQYF
TGTGCCAGCAGTCCTAAGTTACACGAGCAGTACTTC
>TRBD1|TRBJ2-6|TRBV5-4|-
CASGIDRGANVLTF
TGTGCCAGCGGCATTGACAGGGGAGCCAACGTCCTGACTTTC
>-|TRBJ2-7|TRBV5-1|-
CASSVASGGSYEQYF
TGCGCCAGCAGCGTAGCGTCGGGCGGTTCCTACGAGCAGTACTTC
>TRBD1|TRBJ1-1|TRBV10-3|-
CAISGGDRANTEAFF
TGTGCCATCAGTGGGGGGGACAGGGCAAACACTGAAGCTTTCTTT
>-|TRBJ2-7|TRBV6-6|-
CASSYSGRGYEQYF
TGTGCCAGCAGTTACTCGGGAAGGGGGTACGAGCAGTACTTC
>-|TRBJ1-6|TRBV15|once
CATSRVAPNSPLHF
TGTGCCACCAGCAGAGTGGCACCGAATTCACCCCTCCACTTT
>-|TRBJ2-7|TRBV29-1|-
CSVEDARTYEQYF
TGCAGCGTTGAAGACGCCAGAACCTACGAGCAGTACTTC
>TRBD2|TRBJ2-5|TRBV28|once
CASSPWTSGGSEETQYF
TGTGCCAGCAGTCCCTGGACTAGCGGGGGATCGGAAGAGACCCAGTACTTC
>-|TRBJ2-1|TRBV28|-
CASSRPLTSYNEQFF
TGTGCCAGCAGCCGCCCACTCACCTCCTACAATGAGCAGTTCTTC
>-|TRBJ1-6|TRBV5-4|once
CASSQASFSYNSPLHF
TGTGCCAGCAGCCAGGCGTCCTTCTCCTATAATTCACCCCTCCACTTT
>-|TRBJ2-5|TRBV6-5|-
CASSYYGDWEETQYF
TGTGCCAGCAGTTACTACGGGGATTGGGAAGAGACCCAGTACTTC
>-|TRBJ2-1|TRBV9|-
CASSLRDFSYNEQFF
TGTGCCAGCAGCCTCCGGGACTTCTCCTACAATGAGCAGTTCTTC
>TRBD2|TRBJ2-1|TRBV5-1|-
CASSLSGRSTYNEQFF
TGCGCCAGCAGCTTGAGCGGGAGGTCGACCTACAATGAGCAGTTCTTC
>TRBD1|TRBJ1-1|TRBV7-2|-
CASSKRDRVNTEAFF
TGTGCCAGCAGCAAGCGGGACAGGGTGAACACTGAAGCTTTCTTT
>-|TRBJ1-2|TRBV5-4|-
CASSLDSNNYGYTF
TGTGCCAGCAGCTTAGACAGTAATAACTATGGCTACACCTTC
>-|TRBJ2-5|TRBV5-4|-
CASSLDREETQYF
TGTGCCAGCAGCTTGGACAGGGAAGAGACCCAGTACTTC
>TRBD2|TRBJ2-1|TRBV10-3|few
CAISESKSLAGGNEQFF
TGTGCCATCAGTGAGTCCAAATCACTAGCGGGAGGGAATGAGCAGTTCTTC
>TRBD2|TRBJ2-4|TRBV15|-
CATSRDSGLAGGVAKNIQYF
TGTGCCACCAGCAGGGACTCGGGACTAGCGGGGGGGGTAGCCAAAAACATTCAGTACTTC
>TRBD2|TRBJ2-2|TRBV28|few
CASSLLAGGTGELFF
TGTGCCAGCAGTTTATTAGCGGGGGGCACCGGGGAGCTGTTTTTT
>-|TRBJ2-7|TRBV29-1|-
CSVEVQGIHEQYF
TGCAGCGTTGAAGTGCAGGGGATCCACGAGCAGTACTTC
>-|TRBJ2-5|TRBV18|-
CASSPRGQETQYF
TGTGCCAGCTCACCAAGGGGGCAAGAGACCCAGTACTTC
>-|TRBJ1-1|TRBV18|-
CASSPGKVGGTEAFF
TGTGCCAGCTCACCAGGTAAAGTGGGGGGCACTGAAGCTTTCTTT
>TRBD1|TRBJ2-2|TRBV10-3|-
CAIRPGTGVAGELFF
TGTGCCATCAGACCCGGGACAGGGGTCGCCGGGGAGCTGTTTTTT
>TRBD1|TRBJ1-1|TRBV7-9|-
CASNPSGGNTEAFF
TGTGCCAGCAACCCCTCAGGGGGCAACACTGAAGCTTTCTTT
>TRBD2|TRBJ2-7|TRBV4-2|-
CASSPSTSGSLRLEQYF
TGTGCCAGCAGCCCCTCGACTAGCGGGAGCCTCCGTCTGGAGCAGTACTTC
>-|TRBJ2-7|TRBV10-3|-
CATRDSHSYEQYF
TGTGCCACACGGGACTCCCACTCCTACGAGCAGTACTTC
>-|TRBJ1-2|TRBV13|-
CASSSTGSFLYGYTF
TGTGCCAGCAGCTCGACAGGATCCTTTTTGTATGGCTACACCTTC
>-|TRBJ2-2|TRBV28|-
CASSPHRENTGELFF
TGTGCCAGCAGTCCCCACAGGGAAAACACCGGGGAGCTGTTTTTT
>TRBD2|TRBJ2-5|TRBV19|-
CASSSGLAGLETQYF
TGTGCCAGTAGTTCGGGACTAGCGGGACTAGAGACCCAGTACTTC
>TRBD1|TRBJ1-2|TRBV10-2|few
CASTRGTGWYYTF
TGCGCCAGCACCCGAGGGACAGGGTGGTACTACACCTTC
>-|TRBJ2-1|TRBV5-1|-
CASSRESAASYNEQFF
TGCGCCAGCAGCCGGGAGAGCGCGGCCTCCTACAATGAGCAGTTCTTC
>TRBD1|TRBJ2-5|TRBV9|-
CASSVGDRGLETQYF
TGTGCCAGCAGCGTAGGGGACAGGGGGCTGGAGACCCAGTACTTC
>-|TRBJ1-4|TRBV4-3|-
CASSQEGGSNEKLFF
TGCGCCAGCAGCCAAGAGGGGGGAAGTAATGAAAAACTGTTTTTT
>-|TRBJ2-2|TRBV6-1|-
CASSGRGANTGELFF
TGTGCCAGCAGTGGACGGGGAGCGAACACCGGGGAGCTGTTTTTT
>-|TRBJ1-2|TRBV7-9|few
CSSSFRDVGYTF
TGTTCCAGCAGCTTCAGGGATGTTGGCTACACCTTC
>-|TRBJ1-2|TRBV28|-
CASSPTSRPSYTF
TGTGCCAGCAGTCCCACATCGAGGCCGAGCTACACCTTC
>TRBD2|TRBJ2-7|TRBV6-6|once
CASSYASGGAAQYF
TGTGCCAGCAGTTACGCTAGCGGGGGGGCAGCGCAGTACTTC
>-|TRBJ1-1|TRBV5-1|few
CASRAGLESGEAFF
TGCGCCAGCCGAGCAGGACTAGAGTCCGGTGAAGCTTTCTTT
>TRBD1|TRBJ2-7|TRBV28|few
CASSSGTGSSYEQYF
TGTGCCAGCAGCTCCGGGACAGGGAGCTCCTACGAGCAGTACTTC
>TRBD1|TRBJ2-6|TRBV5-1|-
CASSDGGQGVLGANVPTF
TGCGCCAGCAGCGATGGGGGACAGGGAGTCCTTGGGGCCAACGTCCCGACTTTC
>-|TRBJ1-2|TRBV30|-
CAWSVLAGRGYTF
TGTGCCTGGAGTGTCTTGGCAGGTCGCGGCTACACCTTC
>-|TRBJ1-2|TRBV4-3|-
CASSVFLDSNYGYTF
TGCGCCAGCAGCGTTTTTTTAGACAGTAACTATGGCTACACCTTC
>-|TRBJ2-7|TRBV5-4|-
CASSPGQFPYEQYF
TGTGCCAGCAGCCCCGGACAGTTCCCCTACGAGCAGTACTTC